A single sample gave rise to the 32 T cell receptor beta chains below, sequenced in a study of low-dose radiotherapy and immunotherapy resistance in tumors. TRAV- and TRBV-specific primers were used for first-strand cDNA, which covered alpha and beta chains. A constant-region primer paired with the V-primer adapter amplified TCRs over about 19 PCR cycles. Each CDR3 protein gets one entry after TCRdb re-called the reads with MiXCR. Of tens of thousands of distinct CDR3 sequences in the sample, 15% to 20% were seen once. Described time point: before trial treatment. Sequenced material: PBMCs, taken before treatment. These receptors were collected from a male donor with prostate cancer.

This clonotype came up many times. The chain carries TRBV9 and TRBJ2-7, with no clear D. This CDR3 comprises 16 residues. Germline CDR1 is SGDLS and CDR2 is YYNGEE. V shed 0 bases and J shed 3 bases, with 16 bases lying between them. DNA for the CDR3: TGTGCCAGCAGCGTAGGTGGGCAGGCACCCCTCTACGAGCAGTACTTC. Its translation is CASSVGGQAPLYEQYF.

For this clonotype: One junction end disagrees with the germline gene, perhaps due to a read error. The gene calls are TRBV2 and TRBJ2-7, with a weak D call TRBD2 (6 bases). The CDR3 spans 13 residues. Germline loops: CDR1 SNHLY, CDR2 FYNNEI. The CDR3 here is CASSGPLAGELYF. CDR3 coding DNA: TGTGCCAGCAGTGGACCACTAGCCGGGGAGCTGTACTTC.

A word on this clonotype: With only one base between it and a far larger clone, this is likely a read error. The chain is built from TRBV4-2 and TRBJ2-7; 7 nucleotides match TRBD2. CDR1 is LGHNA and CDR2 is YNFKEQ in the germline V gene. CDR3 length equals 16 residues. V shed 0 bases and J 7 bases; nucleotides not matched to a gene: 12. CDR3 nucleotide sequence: TGTGCCAGCAGCCAAGATACGGGGGGATGGTACAATGAGCAGTACTTC. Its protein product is CASSQDTGGWYNEQYF.

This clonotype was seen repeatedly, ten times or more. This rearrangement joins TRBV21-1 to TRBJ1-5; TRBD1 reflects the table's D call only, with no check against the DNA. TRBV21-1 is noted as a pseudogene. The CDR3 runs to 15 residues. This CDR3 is CASSKVQVPIQPQHF. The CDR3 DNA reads TGTGCCAGCAGCAAAGTTCAGGTCCCAATTCAGCCCCAGCATTTT.

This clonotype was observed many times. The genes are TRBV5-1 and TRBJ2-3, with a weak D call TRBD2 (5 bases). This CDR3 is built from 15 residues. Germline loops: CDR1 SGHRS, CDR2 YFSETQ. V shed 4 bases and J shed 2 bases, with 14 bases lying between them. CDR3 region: CASSLDSPDTDTQYF. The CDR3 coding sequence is TGCGCCAGCAGCCTGGACTCGCCGGACACAGATACGCAGTATTTT.

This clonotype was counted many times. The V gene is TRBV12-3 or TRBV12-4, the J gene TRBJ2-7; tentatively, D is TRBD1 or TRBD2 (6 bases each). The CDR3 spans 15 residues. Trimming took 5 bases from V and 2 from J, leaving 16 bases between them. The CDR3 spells CASSGMEGGPYEQYF. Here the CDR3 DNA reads TGTGCCAGCAGTGGTATGGAGGGGGGCCCCTACGAGCAGTACTTC.

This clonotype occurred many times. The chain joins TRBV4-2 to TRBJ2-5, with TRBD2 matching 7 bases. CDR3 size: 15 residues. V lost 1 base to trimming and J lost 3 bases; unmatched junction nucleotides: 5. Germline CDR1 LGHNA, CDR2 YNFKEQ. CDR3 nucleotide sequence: TGTGCCAGCAGCCAAGGGGCTAGCGGCAAAGAGACCCAGTACTTC. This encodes CASSQGASGKETQYF.

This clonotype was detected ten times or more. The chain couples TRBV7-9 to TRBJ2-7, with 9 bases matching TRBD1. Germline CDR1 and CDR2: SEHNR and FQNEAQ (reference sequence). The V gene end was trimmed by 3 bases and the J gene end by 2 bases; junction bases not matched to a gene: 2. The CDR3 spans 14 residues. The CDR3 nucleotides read TGTGCCAGCAGCTTCAGGGACAGGGCCTACGAGCAGTACTTC. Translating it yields CASSFRDRAYEQYF.

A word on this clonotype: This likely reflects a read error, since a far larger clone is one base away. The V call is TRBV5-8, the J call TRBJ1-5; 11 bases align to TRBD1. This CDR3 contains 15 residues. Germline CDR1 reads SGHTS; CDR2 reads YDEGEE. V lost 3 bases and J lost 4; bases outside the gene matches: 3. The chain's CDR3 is CASSWTGGTNQPQHF. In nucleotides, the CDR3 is TGTGCCAGCAGCTGGACAGGGGGCACGAATCAGCCCCAGCATTTT.

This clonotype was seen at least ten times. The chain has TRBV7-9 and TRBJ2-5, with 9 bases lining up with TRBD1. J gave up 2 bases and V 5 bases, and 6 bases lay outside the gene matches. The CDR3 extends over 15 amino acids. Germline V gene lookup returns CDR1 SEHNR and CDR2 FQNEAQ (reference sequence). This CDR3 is CASSARDRVQETQYF. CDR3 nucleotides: TGTGCCAGCAGCGCCCGGGACAGGGTTCAAGAGACCCAGTACTTC. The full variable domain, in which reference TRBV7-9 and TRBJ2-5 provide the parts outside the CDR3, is DTGVSQNPRHKITKRGQNVTFRCDPISEHNRLYWYRQTLGQGPEFLTYFQNEAQLEKSRLLSDRFSAERPKGSFSTLEIQRTEQGDSAMYLCASSARDRVQETQYFGPGTRLLVL.

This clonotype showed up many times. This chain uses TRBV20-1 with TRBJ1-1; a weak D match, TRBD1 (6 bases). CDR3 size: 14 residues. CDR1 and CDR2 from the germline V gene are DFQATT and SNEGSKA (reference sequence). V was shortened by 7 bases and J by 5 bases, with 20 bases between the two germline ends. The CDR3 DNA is TGCAGTGTGGCGGGGGACAAGGGGGGAACTGAAGCTTTCTTT. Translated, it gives CSVAGDKGGTEAFF.

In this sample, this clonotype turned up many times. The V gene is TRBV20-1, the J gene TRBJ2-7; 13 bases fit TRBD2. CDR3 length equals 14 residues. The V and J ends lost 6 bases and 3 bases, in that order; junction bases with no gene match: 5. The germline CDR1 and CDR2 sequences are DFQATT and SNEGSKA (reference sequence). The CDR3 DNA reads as TGCAGTGCCCTCGGGACTAGCGGGATCTACGAGCAGTACTTC. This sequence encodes CSALGTSGIYEQYF.

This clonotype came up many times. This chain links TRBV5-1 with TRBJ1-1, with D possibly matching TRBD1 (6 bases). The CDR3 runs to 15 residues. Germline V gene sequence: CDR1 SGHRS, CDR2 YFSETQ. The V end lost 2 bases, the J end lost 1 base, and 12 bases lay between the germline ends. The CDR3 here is CASSLMGGGNTEAFF. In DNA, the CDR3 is TGCGCCAGCAGCTTAATGGGGGGCGGGAACACTGAAGCTTTCTTT.

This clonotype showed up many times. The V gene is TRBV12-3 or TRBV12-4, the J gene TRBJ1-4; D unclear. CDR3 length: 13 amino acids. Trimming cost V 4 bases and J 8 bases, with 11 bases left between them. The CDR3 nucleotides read TGTGCCAGCAGTTATCATTCCACGGAAAAACTGTTTTTT. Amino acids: CASSYHSTEKLFF.

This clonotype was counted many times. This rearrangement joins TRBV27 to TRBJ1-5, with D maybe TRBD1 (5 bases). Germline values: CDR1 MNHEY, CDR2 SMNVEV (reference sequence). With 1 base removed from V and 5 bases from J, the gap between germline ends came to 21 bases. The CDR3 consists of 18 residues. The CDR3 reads CASSLFGGRGVPHQPQHF. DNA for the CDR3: TGTGCCAGCAGTTTATTCGGGGGTCGGGGGGTCCCCCATCAGCCCCAGCATTTT.

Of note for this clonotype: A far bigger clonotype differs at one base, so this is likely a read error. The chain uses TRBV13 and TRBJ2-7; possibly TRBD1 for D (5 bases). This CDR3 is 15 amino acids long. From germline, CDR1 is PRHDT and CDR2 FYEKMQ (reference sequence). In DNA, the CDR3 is TGTGCCAGCAGTGACAGACTCCTAGGTGGCTACAAGCAGTACTTC. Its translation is CASSDRLLGGYKQYF.

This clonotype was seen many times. CDR3 in amino acids: CASSGTTTRIGELFF. DNA for the CDR3: TGTGCCAGCAGTGGGACTACCACACGGATCGGGGAGCTGTTTTTT. The chain recombines TRBV6-2 or TRBV6-3 with TRBJ2-2, with TRBD2 matching over 7 bases. CDR1 is MNHEY, CDR2 SVGEGT, per germline. V shed 5 bases and J 7 bases; nucleotides not matched to a gene: 10. CDR3 length equals 15 residues.

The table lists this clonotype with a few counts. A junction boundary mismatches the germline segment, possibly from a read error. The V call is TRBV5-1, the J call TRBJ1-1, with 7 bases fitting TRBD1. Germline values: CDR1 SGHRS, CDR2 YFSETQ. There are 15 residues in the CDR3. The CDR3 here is CASSQRTGRNAEAFF. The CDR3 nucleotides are TGCGCCAGCAGCCAAAGGACAGGTCGGAACGCTGAAGCTTTCTTT.

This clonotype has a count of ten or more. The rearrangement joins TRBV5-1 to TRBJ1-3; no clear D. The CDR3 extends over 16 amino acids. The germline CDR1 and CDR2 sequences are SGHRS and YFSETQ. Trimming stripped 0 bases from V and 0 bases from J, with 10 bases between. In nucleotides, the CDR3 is TGCGCCAGCAGCTTGGAGCAGGCGAGCTCTGGAAACACCATATATTTT. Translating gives CASSLEQASSGNTIYF.

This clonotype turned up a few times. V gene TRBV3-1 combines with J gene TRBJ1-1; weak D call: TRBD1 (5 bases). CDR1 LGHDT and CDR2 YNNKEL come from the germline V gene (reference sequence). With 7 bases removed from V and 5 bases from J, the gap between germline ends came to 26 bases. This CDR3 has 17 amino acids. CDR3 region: CASTRRGREDRSTEAFF. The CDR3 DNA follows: TGTGCCAGCACCCGAAGGGGCAGGGAAGATCGTAGTACTGAAGCTTTCTTT.

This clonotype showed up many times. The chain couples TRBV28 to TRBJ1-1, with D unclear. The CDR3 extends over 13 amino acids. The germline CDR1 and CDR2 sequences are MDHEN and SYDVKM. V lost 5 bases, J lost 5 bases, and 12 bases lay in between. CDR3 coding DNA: TGTGCCAGCAGTCCCCCCCGAGAGACTGAAGCTTTCTTT. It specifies CASSPPRETEAFF.

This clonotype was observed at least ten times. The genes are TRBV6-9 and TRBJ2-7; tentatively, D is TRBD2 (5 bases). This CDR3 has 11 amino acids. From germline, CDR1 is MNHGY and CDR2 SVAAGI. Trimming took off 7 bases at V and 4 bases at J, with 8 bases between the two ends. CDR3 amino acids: CASIREYEQYF. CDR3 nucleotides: TGTGCCAGCATAAGGGAGTACGAGCAGTACTTC.

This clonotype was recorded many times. This CDR3 reads CASSLLFRRGSYNEQFF. Written as DNA, the CDR3 is TGTGCCAGCAGCTTATTGTTCAGGCGGGGCTCCTACAATGAGCAGTTCTTC. This rearrangement joins TRBV7-8 to TRBJ2-1, with TRBD2 as a possible D gene (6 bases). The CDR3 totals 17 residues. V was clipped by 2 bases and J by 0 bases, with 14 bases between them. CDR1 and CDR2 from the germline V gene are SGHVS and FQNEAQ.

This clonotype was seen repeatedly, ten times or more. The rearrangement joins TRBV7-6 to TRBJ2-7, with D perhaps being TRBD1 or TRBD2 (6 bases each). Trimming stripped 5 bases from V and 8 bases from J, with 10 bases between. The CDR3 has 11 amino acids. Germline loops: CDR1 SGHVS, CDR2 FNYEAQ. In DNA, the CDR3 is TGTGCCAGCAGCGAAGGGGGGAAGCAGTACTTC. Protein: CASSEGGKQYF.

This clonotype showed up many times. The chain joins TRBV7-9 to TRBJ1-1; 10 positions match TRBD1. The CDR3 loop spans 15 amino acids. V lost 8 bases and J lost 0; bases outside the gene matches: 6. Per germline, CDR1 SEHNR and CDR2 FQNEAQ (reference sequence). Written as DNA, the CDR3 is TGTGCCAGCGGGATGACAGGGGGCATGAACACTGAAGCTTTCTTT. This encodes CASGMTGGMNTEAFF. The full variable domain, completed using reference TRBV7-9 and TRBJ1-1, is DTGVSQNPRHKITKRGQNVTFRCDPISEHNRLYWYRQTLGQGPEFLTYFQNEAQLEKSRLLSDRFSAERPKGSFSTLEIQRTEQGDSAMYLCASGMTGGMNTEAFFGQGTRLTVV.

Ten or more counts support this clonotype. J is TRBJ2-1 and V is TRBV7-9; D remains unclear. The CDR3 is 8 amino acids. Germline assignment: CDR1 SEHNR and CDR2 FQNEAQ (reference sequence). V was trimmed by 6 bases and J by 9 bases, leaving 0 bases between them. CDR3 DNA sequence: TGTGCCAGCAGTGAGCAGTTCTTC. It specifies CASSEQFF.

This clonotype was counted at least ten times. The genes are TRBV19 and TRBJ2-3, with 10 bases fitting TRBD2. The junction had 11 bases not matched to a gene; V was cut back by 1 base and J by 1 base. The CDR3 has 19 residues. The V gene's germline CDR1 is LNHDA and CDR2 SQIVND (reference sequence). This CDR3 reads CASSIGDSGGTFGTDTQYF. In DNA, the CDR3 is TGTGCCAGTAGTATAGGGGATAGCGGGGGGACCTTCGGCACAGATACGCAGTATTTT.

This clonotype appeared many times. The CDR3 coding sequence is TGTGCCAGCAGCGGGGGGGGTAATTTAGAGACCCAGTACTTC. It codes for CASSGGGNLETQYF. The V gene is TRBV5-5, the J gene TRBJ2-5, with 7 bases aligning to TRBD2. With 4 bases clipped from V and 4 bases from J, the junction kept 7 bases outside the gene matches. The CDR3 loop spans 14 amino acids. Germline V gene sequence: CDR1 SGHKS, CDR2 YYEKEE (reference sequence).

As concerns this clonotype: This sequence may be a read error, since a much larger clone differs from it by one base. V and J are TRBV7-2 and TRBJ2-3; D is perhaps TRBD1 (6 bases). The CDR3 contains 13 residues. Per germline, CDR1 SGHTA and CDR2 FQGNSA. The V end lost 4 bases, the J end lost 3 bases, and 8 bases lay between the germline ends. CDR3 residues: CASSYRVTDTQYF. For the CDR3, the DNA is TGTGCCAGCAGCTACAGGGTTACAGATACGCAGTATTTT.

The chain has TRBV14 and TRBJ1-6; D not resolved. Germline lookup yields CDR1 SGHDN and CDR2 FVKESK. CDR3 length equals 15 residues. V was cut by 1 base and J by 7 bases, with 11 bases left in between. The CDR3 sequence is CASSQAQDRNSPLHF. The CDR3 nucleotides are TGTGCCAGCAGCCAAGCCCAGGATAGAAATTCACCCCTCCACTTT.

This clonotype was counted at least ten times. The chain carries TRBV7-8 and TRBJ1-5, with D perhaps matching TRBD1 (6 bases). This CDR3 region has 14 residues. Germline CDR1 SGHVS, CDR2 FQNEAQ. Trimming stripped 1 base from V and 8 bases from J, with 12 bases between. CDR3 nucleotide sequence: TGTGCCAGCAGCTTAGTACAGGGAGGGGAGCCCCAGCATTTT. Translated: CASSLVQGGEPQHF.

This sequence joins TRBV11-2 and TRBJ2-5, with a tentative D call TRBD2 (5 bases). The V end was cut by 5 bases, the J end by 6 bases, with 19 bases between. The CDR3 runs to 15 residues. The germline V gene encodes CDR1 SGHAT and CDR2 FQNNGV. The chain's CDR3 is CASSPPATRVQTQYF. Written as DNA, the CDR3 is TGTGCCAGCAGCCCCCCAGCGACGAGGGTGCAGACCCAGTACTTC.